The 8 T cell receptor beta chains listed next were all sequenced from one sample in a study of T cells in localized non-small cell lung cancer. Profiling relied on immunoSEQ multiplex PCR, and the TCRdb table lists in-frame clones only, not all of them. The data show around 15,000 clones, roughly nine tenths seen once. The source was peripheral blood mononuclear cells, collected before any cancer treatment. All receptors derive from a man between 35 and 75 years old with stage III lung adenocarcinoma.

This chain joins TRBV6-1 and TRBJ2-1, with D possibly matching TRBD1 (5 bases). Looked up from germline, CDR1 is MNHNS and CDR2 is SASEGT. V was clipped by 1 base and J by 7 bases, with 11 bases between them. The CDR3 totals 14 residues. DNA for the CDR3: TGTGCCAGCAGTGAAGTAGGGGTTAGGAATGAGCAGTTCTTC. It yields the protein CASSEVGVRNEQFF.

This clone occurred once. This sequence joins TRBV2 and TRBJ1-5; D ambiguous. CDR3 length: 14 residues. Trimming shortened V by 3 bases and J by 0 bases, and 6 bases separated the two germline ends. Germline CDR1 reads SNHLY; CDR2 reads FYNNEI. CDR3 DNA: TGTGCCAGCAGTGACGGGAATAGCAATCAGCCCCAGCATTTT. Translated: CASSDGNSNQPQHF.

The chain uses TRBV19 and TRBJ1-5; D gene unclear. This CDR3 region has 14 residues. Germline CDR1 reads LNHDA; CDR2 reads SQIVND (reference sequence). Between the trimmed V and J ends, which lost 7 bases and 4 bases, there was a span of 14 bases. The CDR3 nucleotides read TGTGCCAGTACTAGCGACACGCGGAATCAGCCCCAGCATTTT. This encodes CASTSDTRNQPQHF.

The rearrangement uses TRBV19 and TRBJ2-3, with 9 bases matching TRBD2. The CDR3 contains 15 residues. Looked up from germline, CDR1 is LNHDA and CDR2 is SQIVND (reference sequence). The V gene end was trimmed by 6 bases and the J gene end by 3 bases; junction bases not matched to a gene: 7. The CDR3 loop reads CASRSSLAGTDTQYF. CDR3 DNA sequence: TGTGCCAGTAGGAGTAGTCTAGCGGGAACAGATACGCAGTATTTT.

The V gene is TRBV28, the J gene TRBJ2-1; D not resolved. Germline loops: CDR1 MDHEN, CDR2 SYDVKM. The V end lost 5 bases, the J end lost 6 bases, and 8 bases lay between the germline ends. This CDR3 contains 12 residues. The CDR3 loop reads CASSPSANEQFF. The CDR3 coding sequence is TGTGCCAGCAGTCCCTCCGCCAATGAGCAGTTCTTC. The full variable domain, completed using reference TRBV28 and TRBJ2-1, is DVKVTQSSRYLVKRTGEKVFLECVQDMDHENMFWYRQDPGLGLRLIYFSYDVKMKEKGDIPEGYSVSREKKERFSLILESASTNQTSMYLCASSPSANEQFFGPGTRLTVL.

V gene TRBV7-3 combines with J gene TRBJ2-1; no clear D. Per germline, CDR1 SGHTA and CDR2 FQGTGA. The CDR3 is 13 amino acids. Trimming took 2 bases from V and 4 from J, leaving 6 bases between them. For the CDR3, the DNA is TGTGCCAGCAGCTTAGAAAGGTACAATGAGCAGTTCTTC. This gives the protein CASSLERYNEQFF.

In this sample, this clone turned up once. This sequence joins TRBV19 and TRBJ1-2, with D tentatively TRBD1 (5 bases). The CDR3 loop spans 14 amino acids. V dropped 1 base and J dropped 7 bases, with 13 bases sitting between them. Germline values: CDR1 LNHDA, CDR2 SQIVND (reference sequence). The CDR3 DNA is TGTGCCAGTAGTATAGGGCGGCAGGGAGGTGGCTACACCTTC. As protein: CASSIGRQGGGYTF.

This chain connects TRBV28 to TRBJ1-4, with a weak D call TRBD1 (5 bases). Deletions cut 5 bases from V and 7 bases from J, with 11 bases between. The germline V gene encodes CDR1 MDHEN and CDR2 SYDVKM. This CDR3 comprises 13 residues. This CDR3 reads CASSIGVREKLFF. CDR3 in DNA: TGTGCCAGCAGTATAGGGGTTCGTGAAAAACTGTTTTTT.